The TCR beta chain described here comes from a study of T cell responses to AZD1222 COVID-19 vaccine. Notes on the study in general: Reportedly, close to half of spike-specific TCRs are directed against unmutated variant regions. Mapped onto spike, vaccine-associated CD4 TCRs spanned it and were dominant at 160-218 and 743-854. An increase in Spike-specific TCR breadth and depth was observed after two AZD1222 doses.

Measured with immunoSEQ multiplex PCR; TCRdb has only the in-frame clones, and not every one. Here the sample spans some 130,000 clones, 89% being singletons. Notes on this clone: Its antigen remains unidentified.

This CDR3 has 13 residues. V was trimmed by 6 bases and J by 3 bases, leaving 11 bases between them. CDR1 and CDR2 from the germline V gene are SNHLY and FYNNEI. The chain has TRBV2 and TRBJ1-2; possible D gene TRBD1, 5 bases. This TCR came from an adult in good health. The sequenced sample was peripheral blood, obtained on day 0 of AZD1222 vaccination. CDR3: CASRGQNDYGYTF. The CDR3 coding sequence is TGTGCCAGCAGAGGACAAAACGACTATGGCTACACCTTC.